The entry below describes one TCR beta chain. Antigen: not known. This record comes from a study of T cell responses to AZD1222 COVID-19 vaccine. Study-wide results and caveats: Spike regions recognized by vaccine-associated CD4 TCRs spanned the protein, led by 160-218 and 743-854. Donors were mostly white British, more females; clonal diversity possibly underestimated.

Using immunoSEQ multiplex PCR, the repertoire was profiled, and TCRdb retains in-frame clones only, with some absent. The profile shows 50,000 to 75,000 clones, about 91% of them singletons. This CDR3 has 13 amino acids. In germline, CDR1 is SGDLS, CDR2 YYNGEE. Losses at the gene ends were 4 bases for V and 4 bases for J; bases not matched to a gene: 4. The receptor comes from an adult who received the AZD1222 COVID-19 vaccine. This specimen was peripheral blood, taken 28 days after the second AZD1222 dose. This chain connects TRBV9 to TRBJ2-5, with 7 bases identical to TRBD2. This CDR3 reads CASSSASGETQYF. Written as DNA, the CDR3 is TGTGCCAGCAGCTCCGCTAGCGGAGAGACCCAGTACTTC.